The clone carrying this T cell receptor beta chain was counted a single time. The antigen is unknown. The protocol was immunoSEQ multiplex PCR, while the TCRdb copy is restricted to in-frame clones and leaves out a portion. The sample lists about 90,000 clones, 70% to 85% occurring once. The sample originates from a study of radiation and T cells in renal cell carcinoma. Points from the study as a whole: From baseline, blood top tumor clonotypes peaked at 2 weeks post-radiation.

Time point reported: blood 4 weeks post-SBRT, at nephrectomy. Treatment reported: 15 Gy SBRT to primary tumor, nephrectomy 4 weeks later. The source of this sequence is a man aged 55 to 70 with renal cell carcinoma. The sequenced sample was blood, obtained from a patient whose treatment included radiotherapy and nephrectomy.

DNA of the CDR3: TGTGCCAGTAGTTACGGCAGGTACTCTGGAAACACCATATATTTT. The encoded protein is CASSYGRYSGNTIYF. The chain has TRBV19 and TRBJ1-3; D unresolved. The CDR3 runs 15 residues. Trimming shortened V by 5 bases and J by 0 bases, and 11 bases separated the two germline ends. Germline CDR1 and CDR2: LNHDA and SQIVND (reference sequence).